This entry describes one T cell receptor (beta chain). The data belong to a study of cytomegalovirus exposure and HLA in healthy donors. At the level of the study: About 85 million unique TCRs from HLA-typed donors were held in an early release of data.

CDR3 length: 15 residues. Germline CDR1 reads SGHAT; CDR2 reads FQNNGV. V shed 3 bases and J shed 6 bases, with 16 bases lying between them. 60 Vbeta and 13 Jbeta primers were used in PCR. Profiling relied on immunoSEQ multiplex PCR, and the TCRdb table lists in-frame clones only, not all of them. This table has around 130,000 clones, roughly 70% appearing once. The source material was PBMCs. The V and J genes are TRBV11-2 and TRBJ2-3; D is uncertain. The sequence derives from a man aged 35 to 55 in good health and CMV-seropositive. CDR3 amino acids: CASSFGPQQVDTQYF. The DNA for the CDR3 is TGTGCCAGCAGCTTTGGCCCACAGCAGGTTGATACGCAGTATTTT.